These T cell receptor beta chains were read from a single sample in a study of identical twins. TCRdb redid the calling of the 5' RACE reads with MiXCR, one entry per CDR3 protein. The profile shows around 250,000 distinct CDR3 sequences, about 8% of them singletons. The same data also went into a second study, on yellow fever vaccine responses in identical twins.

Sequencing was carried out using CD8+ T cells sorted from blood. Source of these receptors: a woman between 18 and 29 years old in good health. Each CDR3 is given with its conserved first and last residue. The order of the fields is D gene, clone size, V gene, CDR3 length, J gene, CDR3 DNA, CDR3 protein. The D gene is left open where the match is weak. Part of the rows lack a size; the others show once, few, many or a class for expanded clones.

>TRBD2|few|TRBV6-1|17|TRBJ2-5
TGTGCCAGCGGAAAGGGTAATCCGGGACTAGCAGTAGAGACCCAGTACTTC
CASGKGNPGLAVETQYF
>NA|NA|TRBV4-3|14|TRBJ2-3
TGCGCCAGCAGCCAAGGATGGGGCACAGATACGCAGTATTTT
CASSQGWGTDTQYF
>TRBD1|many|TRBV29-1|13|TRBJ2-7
TGCAGCGTCACAGGGGGACTTACTGAGGAGCAGTACTTC
CSVTGGLTEEQYF
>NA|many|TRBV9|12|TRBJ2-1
TGTGCCAGCAGTGTTGCGGACAATGAGCAGTTCTTC
CASSVADNEQFF
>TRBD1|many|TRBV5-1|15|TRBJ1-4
TGCGCCAGCAGCTTCTCAGGGGGCGCTAATGAAAAACTGTTTTTT
CASSFSGGANEKLFF
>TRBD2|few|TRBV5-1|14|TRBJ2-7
TGCGCCAGCAGCTTTGAAAGCGGGGGTTACGAGCAGTACTTC
CASSFESGGYEQYF
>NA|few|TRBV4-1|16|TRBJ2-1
TGCGCCAGCAGCCAAGTTTTCTACGGACCCGGCAATGAGCAGTTCTTC
CASSQVFYGPGNEQFF
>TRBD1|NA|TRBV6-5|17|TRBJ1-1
TGTGCCAGCAGTTACGAAGACAGGGTCGGAAGGGACACTGAAGCTTTCTTT
CASSYEDRVGRDTEAFF
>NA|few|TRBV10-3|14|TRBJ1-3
TGTGCCATCAGTGAAGACAGGTCTCGAAACACCATATATTTT
CAISEDRSRNTIYF
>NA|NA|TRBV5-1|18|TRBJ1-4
TGCGCCAGCAGCTTGGGCATGGGCATAGCTCTTAATGCGGAAAAACTGTTTTTT
CASSLGMGIALNAEKLFF
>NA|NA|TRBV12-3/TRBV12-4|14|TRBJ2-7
TGTGCCAGCAGTACCTGGGGCGAGGCCTACGAGCAGTACTTC
CASSTWGEAYEQYF
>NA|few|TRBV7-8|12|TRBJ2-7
TGTGCCATAGGTTGGGGGGACGACGAGCAGTACTTC
CAIGWGDDEQYF
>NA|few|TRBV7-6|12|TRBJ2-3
TGTGCCAGCAGCCGGACAAGTGATACGCAGTATTTT
CASSRTSDTQYF
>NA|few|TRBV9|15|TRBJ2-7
TGTGCCAGCAGCGTAAGCGGGCTCGGGGCCTACGAGCAGTACTTC
CASSVSGLGAYEQYF
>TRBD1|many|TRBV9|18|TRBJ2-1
TGTGCCAGCAGCGTAGCCAGCCAGGGCAGGGGGCCCTACAATGAGCAGTTCTTC
CASSVASQGRGPYNEQFF
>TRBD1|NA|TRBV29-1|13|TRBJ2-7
TGCAGCGTTAGATTGGGACAGACCTACGAGCAGTACTTC
CSVRLGQTYEQYF
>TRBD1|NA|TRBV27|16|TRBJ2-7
TGTGCCAGCAGACCCCCCGGACAGGGGGCGTTCTACGAGCAGTACTTC
CASRPPGQGAFYEQYF
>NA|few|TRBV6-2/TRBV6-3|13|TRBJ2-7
TGTGCCAGCAGTTACGGGGGCCCCTACGAGCAGTACTTC
CASSYGGPYEQYF
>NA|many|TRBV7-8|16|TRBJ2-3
TGTGCCAGCAGCTTAATGGGAGGTGTTGGCACAGATACGCAGTATTTT
CASSLMGGVGTDTQYF
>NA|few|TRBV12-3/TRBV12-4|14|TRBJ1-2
TGTGCCAGCAGTTTAGTTGGGGGCCACTATGGCTACACCTTC
CASSLVGGHYGYTF
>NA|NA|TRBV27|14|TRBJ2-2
TGTGCCAGCAGTTACAGAGTTTACACCGGGGAGCTGTTTTTT
CASSYRVYTGELFF
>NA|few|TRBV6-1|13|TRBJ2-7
TGTGCCAGCAGAATCCCCGGGACGCAAGTAAAGTACTTC
CASRIPGTQVKYF
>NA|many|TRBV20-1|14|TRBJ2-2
TGCAGTGCTATTGGTGACTATATCGCCGGGGAGCTGTTTTTT
CSAIGDYIAGELFF
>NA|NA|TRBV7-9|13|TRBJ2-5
TGTGCCAGCAGCCCATCGACAGAAGAGACCCAGTACTTC
CASSPSTEETQYF
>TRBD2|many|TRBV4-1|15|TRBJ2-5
TGCGCCAGCAGCCAGAGACTAGCGCTGAAAGAGACCCAGTACTTC
CASSQRLALKETQYF
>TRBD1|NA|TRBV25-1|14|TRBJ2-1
TGTGCCAGCAGGACAGGGGAATCCTACAATGAGCAGTTCTTC
CASRTGESYNEQFF
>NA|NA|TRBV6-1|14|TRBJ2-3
TGTGCCAGCAGTGAAGGTGGGGATACAGATACGCAGTATTTT
CASSEGGDTDTQYF
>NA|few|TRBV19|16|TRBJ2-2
TGTGCCAGTAGTATTTGGTGGGACTCGAACACCGGGGAGCTGTTTTTT
CASSIWWDSNTGELFF
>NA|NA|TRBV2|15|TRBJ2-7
TGTGCCAGCATGGTCGCGGAAACCTTTCTCTACGAGCAGTACTTC
CASMVAETFLYEQYF
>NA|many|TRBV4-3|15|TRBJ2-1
TGCGCCAGCAGCCAAGATCAGGGATCCTACAATGAGCAGTTCTTC
CASSQDQGSYNEQFF
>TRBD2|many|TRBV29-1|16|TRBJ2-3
TGCAGCGTTGAAGATCTCCTAGCGGGGTACACAGATACGCAGTATTTT
CSVEDLLAGYTDTQYF